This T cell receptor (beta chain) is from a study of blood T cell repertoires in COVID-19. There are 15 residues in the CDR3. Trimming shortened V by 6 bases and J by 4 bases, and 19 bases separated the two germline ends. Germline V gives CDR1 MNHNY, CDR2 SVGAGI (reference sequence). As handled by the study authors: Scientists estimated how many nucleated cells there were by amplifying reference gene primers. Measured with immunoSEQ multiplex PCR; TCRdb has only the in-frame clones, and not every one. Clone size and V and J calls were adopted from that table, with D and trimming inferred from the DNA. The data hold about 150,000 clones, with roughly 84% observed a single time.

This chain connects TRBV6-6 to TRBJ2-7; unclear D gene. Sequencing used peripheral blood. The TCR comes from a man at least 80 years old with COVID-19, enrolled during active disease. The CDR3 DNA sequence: TGTGCCAGCAGCCCATCTTATCGATCCCTATACGAGCAGTACTTC. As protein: CASSPSYRSLYEQYF.